The TCR beta chain described here comes from a study of T cells after yellow fever vaccination. The authors made TCR cDNA by 5'RACE template switching, adding a universal primer site and UMIs. TCRdb recomputed calls from the 5' RACE reads with MiXCR, one row per CDR3 protein. The data hold under 150,000 distinct CDR3 sequences, with more than 6% observed a single time. The V end lost 6 bases, the J end lost 0 bases, and 12 bases lay between the germline ends. The CDR3 consists of 14 residues. This clonotype was seen many times. This material consisted of CD4+ T cells sorted from PBMCs, taken 5 days after the yellow fever booster vaccination. The receptor was isolated from a man in his thirties or forties who received the YFV17D yellow fever vaccine. This chain uses TRBV12-3 or TRBV12-4 with TRBJ2-7, with D perhaps TRBD1 (6 bases). CDR3 sequence: CASRRTANSYEQYF. The CDR3, as DNA: TGTGCCAGCAGGCGGACAGCTAACTCCTACGAGCAGTACTTC.